A selection of T cell receptor beta chains follows, all from one sample in a study of CD4 T cells in relation to SARS-CoV-2 and coronaviruses. Antigen specificity for these receptors is unknown. Sequencing used immunoSEQ multiplex PCR; TCRdb keeps in-frame clones, though not all of them. The sample includes about 19,000 clones, roughly 77% of them seen just once. Sequenced: CD4+ T cells from PBMCs, cultured in vitro. The receptors derive from a human donor in good health. Both conserved end residues are part of each CDR3. The D gene is left open where the match is weak. Rows may omit the clone size; those that give it use once, few, many or a size class.

abundance	v_gene	d_gene	j_gene	CDR3aa	CDR3nt
NA	TRBV28	NA	TRBJ1-3	CASTTAPGNTIYF	TGTGCCAGCACCACGGCTCCTGGAAACACCATATATTTT
NA	TRBV5-1	TRBD2	TRBJ2-5	CASSRSLGGRARETQYF	TGCGCCAGCAGCAGGAGTCTAGGCGGGAGGGCCAGGGAGACCCAGTACTTC
NA	TRBV5-1	TRBD1	TRBJ2-3	CASRSTGGYSTDTQYF	TGCGCCAGCAGATCTACAGGGGGCTATAGCACAGATACGCAGTATTTT
NA	TRBV2	TRBD2	TRBJ2-1	CASSGTNGNYNEQFF	TGTGCCAGCAGCGGGACTAACGGGAACTACAATGAGCAGTTCTTC
NA	TRBV24-1	NA	TRBJ1-2	CATSDTRDTANYGYTF	TGTGCCACCAGTGATACCCGGGACACAGCTAACTATGGCTACACCTTC
NA	TRBV6-4	NA	TRBJ2-3	CASSDSLDTDTQYF	TGTGCCAGCAGTGACTCTCTAGATACAGATACGCAGTATTTT
NA	TRBV4-1	NA	TRBJ1-1	CASSPRPVGVHPFF	TGCGCCAGCAGTCCCAGACCCGTTGGAGTTCATCCTTTCTTT
NA	TRBV12-3/TRBV12-4	NA	TRBJ2-7	CASSLRRAHEQYF	TGTGCCAGCAGTTTGCGCAGGGCCCACGAGCAGTACTTC
NA	TRBV20-1	NA	TRBJ1-2	CSARRPGGYTF	TGCAGTGCTAGACGCCCTGGGGGCTACACCTTC
NA	TRBV7-2	NA	TRBJ2-5	CASSYDLRKETQYF	TGTGCCAGCAGCTACGATCTTCGAAAAGAGACCCAGTACTTC
once	TRBV19	NA	TRBJ1-5	CASSSRVEQPQHF	TGTGCCAGTAGTTCGAGGGTAGAGCAGCCCCAGCATTTT
NA	TRBV25-1	TRBD2	TRBJ2-5	CASSEFGGRAGETQYF	TGTGCCAGCAGTGAATTTGGCGGGAGGGCCGGAGAGACCCAGTACTTC